This T cell receptor beta chain was observed in a study of naive and memory T cell subsets (dated by TCRdb to about 2017). Notes on the research overall: According to the figure summarizing the samples, there were around 10 blood donors, 7 tuberculin skin test biopsies and 3 saline control biopsies. PCR2 was typically a SYBR Green qPCR stopped at a set threshold; low-input samples could instead use end-point PCR (approximately 6 cycles). Skin biopsies were collected from tuberculin skin test sites or from saline-injected control sites and were processed for RNA extraction as previously described.

The library was generated by UMI-ligation and nested PCR. The ligated cDNA was amplified by four rounds of PCR, in which nested alpha and beta constant region primers were used together with the SP2 primer. For the blood and skin samples, reverse transcription of TCR RNA was done with SuperScript IV along with alpha and beta constant region primers. T4 RNA ligase 1 was used to ligate an oligonucleotide containing the Illumina SP2 primer and a UMI to the 3' end of the cDNA. To prevent hairpin formation, the 12-nucleotide UMI was made up of two random hexamers with an eight-base spacer between them. From the second PCR onward, TCR alpha and beta chain libraries were processed separately, and dual indexing was applied for multiplexing. After pooling, the indexed libraries were analyzed by capillary electrophoresis and sequenced on either an Illumina MiSeq or NextSeq. PhiX DNA at roughly 4.5-7.5% was added to the libraries to raise base diversity and improve cluster recognition. The study's own analysis went as follows. UMIs were extracted from read 2 by Demultiplexor and combined with the TCR sequence from read 1, and reads were split according to sample indices. V and J genes and V-J junctions were identified by Decombinator, and each TCR was assigned a five-part identifier that included V and J deletions. Collapsinator used UMIs to correct sequencing errors and PCR amplification heterogeneity, yielding UMI-based abundance per TCR. CDR3Translator turned identifiers into nucleotide sequence, translated the nucleotide sequence into amino acids, and pulled out CDR3 regions based on terminal motifs. Error-corrected counts of alpha and beta TCRs from blood and skin were compared after being normalized to the amount of input RNA. Clones were called with MiXCR by TCRdb after fastp trimmed the public reads at Q25, and only in-frame beta chains were retained. Each CDR3 protein gets just one entry, which takes the most common genes and DNA from the rows behind it. TCRdb, rather than the study authors, made the V and J calls. A total of around 37,000 distinct CDR3 sequences appear in this sample, 11% of them only once. Less than 4% of the sample goes to the ten largest clones.

This clonotype was observed at least ten times. It lacks a known antigen. No per-base quality is available; no much larger clone lies one base away. Reading the label with the study, this specimen's treatment or condition is: skin biopsy from PPD injection site in Mantoux-positive individual. Using 3' ligation of a UMI-containing oligonucleotide to TCR cDNA, the study laid out a robust and sensitive protocol to amplify, sequence and analyze TCRs. Tuberculin skin test biopsies were obtained from sites injected with PPD in individuals who had a positive Mantoux test. Total RNA, without cell sorting, was DNase treated with RQ1 DNase before reverse transcription, targeting roughly 1 to 1000 ng input. Skin biopsy and whole blood libraries were made to test pipeline robustness in samples where T cells form a minority population. What the authors observed across the whole study: The RNA-based method was acknowledged as potentially sensitive to TCR transcript changes with T cell activation and differentiation. TCR sequences were reportedly obtained from both types of skin biopsy, with many more TCRs found at tuberculin skin test sites. The larger number of TCRs found at tuberculin skin test sites was interpreted as T cell infiltration of a delayed type IV hypersensitivity reaction. The paper did not give details of skin biopsy collection and RNA processing, instead referencing earlier studies for those details.

The specimen was skin, collected from a tuberculin skin test site. The receptor's source is an adult in good health.

CDR3 region: CSASRAGGVSEQYF. The nucleotides read TGCAGTGCTAGCCGAGCGGGAGGGGTGAGCGAGCAGTACTTC. Recombination joined TRBV20-1 with TRBJ2-7, and 10 junction bases match TRBD2. From the germline V gene (reference sequence), CDR1 is DFQATT and CDR2 is SNEGSKA. Inclusive of the bounding cysteine and phenylalanine, the CDR3 is 14 residues long. Only the CDR3 DNA stays, 42 bases, in frame from base 1. Trimming takes 3 bases off V and 6 bases off J; junction bases not matched to a gene: 8.